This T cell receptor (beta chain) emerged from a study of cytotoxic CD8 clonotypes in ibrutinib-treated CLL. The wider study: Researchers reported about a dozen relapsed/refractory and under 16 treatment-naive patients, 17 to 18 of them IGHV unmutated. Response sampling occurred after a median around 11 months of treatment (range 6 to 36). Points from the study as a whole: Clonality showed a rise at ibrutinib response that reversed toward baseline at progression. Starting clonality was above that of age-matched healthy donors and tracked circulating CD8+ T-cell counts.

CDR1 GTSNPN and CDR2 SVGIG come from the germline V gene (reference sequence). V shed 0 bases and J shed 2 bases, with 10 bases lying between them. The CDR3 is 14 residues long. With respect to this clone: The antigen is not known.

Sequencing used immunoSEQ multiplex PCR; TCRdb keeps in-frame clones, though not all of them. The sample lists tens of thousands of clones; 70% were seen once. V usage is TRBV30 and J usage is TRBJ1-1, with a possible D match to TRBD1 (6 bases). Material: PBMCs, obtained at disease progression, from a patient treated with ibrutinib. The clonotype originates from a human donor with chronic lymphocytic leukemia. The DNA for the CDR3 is TGTGCCTGGAGTGTAGGGACACTAAACACTGAAGCTTTCTTT. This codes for CAWSVGTLNTEAFF.